These T cell receptor beta chains were read from a single sample in a study of tumor-infiltrating lymphocytes in primary liver carcinoma. Each CDR3 protein gets one entry after TCRdb re-called the multiplex PCR reads with MiXCR. The sample includes around 100,000 distinct CDR3 sequences, 65% to 75% seen only once; the top ten take around 12%. The sample consisted of liver tumor tissue from sampling region 2. The receptors shown here come from a woman aged 55-70 years with primary liver carcinoma and hepatitis B virus infection. CDR3s include the opening cysteine and the closing phenylalanine or tryptophan. Fields, in order: clone size, D gene, V gene, J gene, CDR3 protein, CDR3 DNA. D genes are given only for firm matches. Clone size appears in some rows only: once, few, many, or a class for an expanded clone.

clone_size: .; d_call: .; v_call: TRBV29-1; j_call: TRBJ2-3; cdr3_aa: CSVERTEHTDTQYF; cdr3_nt: TGCAGCGTTGAGCGAACGGAGCACACAGATACGCAGTACTTT
clone_size: .; d_call: TRBD1; v_call: TRBV14; j_call: TRBJ2-6; cdr3_aa: CDSSPFQGSSGTGAAGANVMTF; cdr3_nt: TGTGACAGCAGCCCGTTCCAGGGGAGTAGTGGGACAGGGGCAGCCGGGGCCAACGTCATGACTTTC
clone_size: many; d_call: TRBD2; v_call: TRBV6-2/TRBV6-3; j_call: TRBJ2-2; cdr3_aa: CASRRSGRVGTGELFF; cdr3_nt: TGTGCCAGCAGACGTAGCGGGAGGGTAGGCACCGGGGAGCTGTTTTTT
clone_size: once; d_call: TRBD2; v_call: TRBV7-8; j_call: TRBJ2-1; cdr3_aa: CANSIELAGSWDKQFF; cdr3_nt: TGTGCCAACAGCATAGAACTAGCGGGATCCTGGGATAAGCAGTTCTTC
clone_size: .; d_call: .; v_call: TRBV19; j_call: TRBJ1-5; cdr3_aa: CASIIEGPGQPQHF; cdr3_nt: TGTGCCAGTATTATAGAAGGGCCGGGACAGCCCCAGCATTTT
clone_size: .; d_call: .; v_call: TRBV29-1; j_call: TRBJ1-5; cdr3_aa: CSAGPGEDQPQHF; cdr3_nt: TGTAGCGCTGGCCCGGGGGAGGATCAGCCCCAGCATTTT
clone_size: .; d_call: TRBD2; v_call: TRBV11-3; j_call: TRBJ2-7; cdr3_aa: CASILSGREHEQCF; cdr3_nt: TGTGCCAGCATCTTAAGCGGGCGGGAGCATGAGCAGTGCTTC
clone_size: .; d_call: .; v_call: TRBV6-1; j_call: TRBJ2-7; cdr3_aa: CASSRVCVTYEQYF; cdr3_nt: TGTGCCAGCAGTCGGGTATGTGTAACCTACGAGCAGTACTTC
clone_size: .; d_call: .; v_call: TRBV6-5; j_call: TRBJ2-1; cdr3_aa: CASSLRLGSSYNEEFF; cdr3_nt: TGTGCCAGCAGTCTCCGACTAGGGAGCTCCTACAATGAGGAGTTCTTC
clone_size: .; d_call: .; v_call: TRBV7-9; j_call: TRBJ2-7; cdr3_aa: CASSPGAYPSYEQYF; cdr3_nt: TGTGCCAGCAGCCCCGGGGCCTACCCTTCCTACGAGCAGTACTTC
clone_size: few; d_call: .; v_call: TRBV19; j_call: TRBJ1-5; cdr3_aa: CASSSAGLSNQPQHF; cdr3_nt: TGTGCCAGTAGTTCGGCGGGGTTAAGCAATCAGCCCCAGCATTTT
clone_size: .; d_call: .; v_call: TRBV12-3/TRBV12-4; j_call: TRBJ2-2; cdr3_aa: CTNGLRDYTGELFF; cdr3_nt: TGTACCAACGGTCTCCGGGACTACACCGGGGAGCTGTTTTTT
clone_size: few; d_call: TRBD2; v_call: TRBV28; j_call: TRBJ2-2; cdr3_aa: CASSLELAGVGELFF; cdr3_nt: TGTGCCAGCAGTTTGGAACTAGCGGGAGTCGGGGAGCTGTTTTTT
clone_size: .; d_call: .; v_call: TRBV29-1; j_call: TRBJ2-3; cdr3_aa: CRATTVGDTQYF; cdr3_nt: TGCAGGGCGACGACAGTGGGAGATACACAATATTTT
clone_size: .; d_call: .; v_call: TRBV11-2; j_call: TRBJ1-1; cdr3_aa: CASSLLGVNNESFF; cdr3_nt: TGTGCCAGCAGCTTACTTGGCGTGAACAATGAATCTTTCTTT
clone_size: .; d_call: TRBD2; v_call: TRBV28; j_call: TRBJ2-3; cdr3_aa: CASSLAGGITDMQYF; cdr3_nt: TGTGCCAGCAGCCTAGCGGGAGGGATCACAGATATGCAGTATTTT
clone_size: .; d_call: .; v_call: TRBV11-2; j_call: TRBJ2-2; cdr3_aa: CASSSRPTCGELFF; cdr3_nt: TGTGCCAGTAGCTCGAGACCTACATGCGGGGAGCTGTTTTTT
clone_size: .; d_call: .; v_call: TRBV11-3; j_call: TRBJ2-2; cdr3_aa: CASGLGRLAGNTGELFF; cdr3_nt: TGTGCCAGCGGCTTAGGCAGGCTGGCGGGGAACACCGGGGAGCTGTTTTTT
clone_size: many; d_call: TRBD2; v_call: TRBV4-1; j_call: TRBJ2-2; cdr3_aa: CASSQVLTSGRPNTGELFF; cdr3_nt: TGCGCCAGCAGCCAGGTCTTGACTAGCGGGCGACCGAACACCGGGGAGCTGTTTTTT
clone_size: many; d_call: TRBD2; v_call: TRBV5-6; j_call: TRBJ2-5; cdr3_aa: CASSFQREIIETQYF; cdr3_nt: TGTGCCAGCAGCTTTCAGCGGGAGATAATAGAGACCCAGTACTTC
clone_size: .; d_call: TRBD1; v_call: TRBV28; j_call: TRBJ1-1; cdr3_aa: CASSLDRGPSRTEAFF; cdr3_nt: TGTGCCAGCAGTTTGGACAGGGGGCCCTCGCGCACTGAAGCTTTCTTT
clone_size: .; d_call: .; v_call: TRBV28; j_call: TRBJ2-6; cdr3_aa: CASSSRSSGANVLTF; cdr3_nt: TGTGCCAGCAGTTCGAGGAGCTCTGGGGCCAACGTCCTGACTTTC
clone_size: many; d_call: .; v_call: TRBV12-3/TRBV12-4; j_call: TRBJ2-3; cdr3_aa: CASSRSAGSGTDTQYF; cdr3_nt: TGTGCCAGCAGTCGATCAGCCGGATCGGGAACAGATACGCAGTATTTT
clone_size: many; d_call: TRBD2; v_call: TRBV30; j_call: TRBJ2-5; cdr3_aa: CAWSLGLAAETQYF; cdr3_nt: TGTGCCTGGAGCCTGGGACTAGCAGCAGAGACCCAGTACTTC
clone_size: .; d_call: TRBD1; v_call: TRBV11-2; j_call: TRBJ1-5; cdr3_aa: CASNLAGTGESWNKPQHF; cdr3_nt: TGTGCCAGCAACTTAGCTGGGACAGGTGAATCATGGAATAAGCCCCAGCATTTT
clone_size: many; d_call: TRBD1; v_call: TRBV13; j_call: TRBJ2-6; cdr3_aa: CASSPPRDRDRRYSGANVLTF; cdr3_nt: TGTGCCAGCAGCCCCCCCCGAGACCGGGACAGGAGATACTCTGGGGCCAACGTCCTGACTTTC
clone_size: few; d_call: .; v_call: TRBV28; j_call: TRBJ1-2; cdr3_aa: CASSFSRVEDYGYTF; cdr3_nt: TGTGCCAGCAGTTTTAGCAGGGTCGAGGACTATGGCTACACCTTC
clone_size: .; d_call: TRBD1; v_call: TRBV4-1; j_call: TRBJ2-5; cdr3_aa: CASSPKDRVETQYF; cdr3_nt: TGTGCCAGCAGCCCAAAGGACAGGGTAGAGACCCAGTACTTC
clone_size: .; d_call: TRBD1; v_call: TRBV5-1; j_call: TRBJ2-7; cdr3_aa: CASSLDGQGLAYVQYF; cdr3_nt: TGCGCCAGCAGCCTGGATGGACAGGGGTTGGCCTACGTGCAGTACTTC
clone_size: once; d_call: .; v_call: TRBV6-1; j_call: TRBJ2-5; cdr3_aa: CASNANPDSQETQYF; cdr3_nt: TGTGCCAGCAATGCAAACCCTGACAGCCAAGAGACCCAGTACTTC
clone_size: .; d_call: .; v_call: TRBV7-9; j_call: TRBJ2-7; cdr3_aa: CASSSWGIAAGPSYEQYF; cdr3_nt: TGTGCCAGCAGCTCCTGGGGTATTGCGGCGGGGCCGTCTTACGAGCAGTACTTC
clone_size: once; d_call: TRBD2; v_call: TRBV11-2; j_call: TRBJ2-5; cdr3_aa: CASSFSGRWETQYF; cdr3_nt: TGTGCCAGCAGCTTCAGCGGGAGATGGGAGACCCAGTACTTC
clone_size: .; d_call: TRBD1; v_call: TRBV6-1; j_call: TRBJ2-2; cdr3_aa: CASRRDRNTGKLFF; cdr3_nt: TGTGCCAGCAGGCGGGACAGGAACACTGGGAAGCTGTTTTTT
clone_size: many; d_call: .; v_call: TRBV28; j_call: TRBJ1-2; cdr3_aa: CASSLSNYGYTF; cdr3_nt: TGTGCCAGCAGTTTATCGAACTATGGCTACACCTTC
clone_size: medium-sized; d_call: .; v_call: TRBV11-2; j_call: TRBJ2-5; cdr3_aa: CASSFRGLQETQYF; cdr3_nt: TGTGCCAGCAGCTTCAGAGGACTGCAAGAGACCCAGTACTTC
clone_size: .; d_call: .; v_call: TRBV12-3/TRBV12-4; j_call: TRBJ1-1; cdr3_aa: CAGSFGGQLNTGAFF; cdr3_nt: TGTGCCGGCAGTTTTGGAGGACAGCTGAACACTGGAGCTTTCTTT
clone_size: few; d_call: .; v_call: TRBV6-1; j_call: TRBJ1-1; cdr3_aa: CASSESSGKTEAFF; cdr3_nt: TGTGCTAGCAGTGAGTCCTCGGGGAAAACTGAAGCTTTCTTT
clone_size: few; d_call: .; v_call: TRBV29-1; j_call: TRBJ2-3; cdr3_aa: CSVEGGRGADAQYF; cdr3_nt: TGCAGCGTTGAGGGGGGAAGGGGGGCAGATGCGCAGTATTTT
clone_size: .; d_call: TRBD2; v_call: TRBV20-1; j_call: TRBJ2-7; cdr3_aa: CSASRGLVYEQYF; cdr3_nt: TGCAGTGCTAGCCGTGGACTAGTTTACGAGCAGTACTTC
clone_size: many; d_call: .; v_call: TRBV4-1; j_call: TRBJ1-1; cdr3_aa: CASSQLGRGDTEAFF; cdr3_nt: TGCGCCAGCAGCCAACTCGGCAGGGGTGACACTGAAGCTTTCTTT
clone_size: .; d_call: .; v_call: TRBV11-2; j_call: TRBJ2-1; cdr3_aa: CASSPYRHNEQFF; cdr3_nt: TGTGCCAGCAGCCCTTATAGGCACAATGAGCAGTTCTTC
clone_size: .; d_call: .; v_call: TRBV5-4; j_call: TRBJ2-3; cdr3_aa: CASGTPVVDTQYF; cdr3_nt: TGTGCCAGCGGCACCCCGGTCGTCGATACGCAGTATTTT
clone_size: many; d_call: .; v_call: TRBV29-1; j_call: TRBJ1-2; cdr3_aa: CSGQKGDGYGYTF; cdr3_nt: TGCAGCGGTCAGAAGGGGGATGGCTATGGCTACACCTTC
clone_size: .; d_call: .; v_call: TRBV19; j_call: TRBJ2-1; cdr3_aa: CASSMWALMAEQFF; cdr3_nt: TGTGCCAGTAGTATGTGGGCATTGATGGCTGAGCAGTTCTTC
clone_size: many; d_call: .; v_call: TRBV7-2; j_call: TRBJ2-7; cdr3_aa: CASSFFGSPEQYF; cdr3_nt: TGTGCCAGCAGCTTTTTTGGCAGCCCGGAGCAGTACTTC